This T cell receptor beta chain was observed in a study of blood T cell repertoires in COVID-19 (dated by TCRdb to the early 2020s). Study-wide context: Samples from collaborators originated in the United States, Italy and Spain and spanned both the acute and convalescent phases of COVID-19. The prospective study material was composed of cDNA or gDNA derived from T cells, B-cell-depleted T cells, or PBMCs. The dataset comprised deeply sampled blood TCRbeta repertoires from subjects exposed to, actively infected with, or recovered from COVID-19. The repertoires were made available in a free public database intended to serve as a resource for research on the immune response to SARS-CoV-2. The samples were drawn from the first 160 participants of the ongoing ImmuneRACE study and from over 950 subjects provided by 6 global collaborators. A de-identified subject ID, COVID-19 status, age in years and sex were almost always included in the sample metadata. HLA class I and class II types, where available, came from metadata supplied by the sample provider rather than from assay-based typing.

Summary of the overall study and its limitations: How much clinical and demographic metadata was included differed by source and by participant, and the metadata was provided uncurated.

The CDR3 runs 17 residues from the cysteine to the phenylalanine. Only the CDR3 region is kept as DNA, spanning 51 bases read in frame from base 1. The germline V gene specifies MDHEN as CDR1 and SYDVKM as CDR2. Trimming accounts for 3 bases at V and 9 bases at J, while the number of junction bases matched to no gene is 11. TCRbeta CDR3 regions were amplified from genomic DNA by means of the immunoSEQ Assay, a bias-controlled multiplex PCR. From the authors' description of their analysis: The number of nucleated cells in each sample was estimated from the amplification of reference gene primers within the assay. To quantify the absolute abundance of each unique TCRbeta CDR3 rearrangement, sequence reads were collapsed and filtered. Productive Simpson clonality was computed per sample as the square root of Simpson's diversity index over productive rearrangements. Sourced from immuneACCESS, this table was stored by TCRdb with only in-frame sequences that have V and J called. A share of the clones is absent; for the studies checked, an unresolved V gene accounts for under half, and the remainder has no known explanation. From that table come the V and J calls and clone size; the DNA was used to work out D and trimming. This sample lists around 180,000 clones; approximately 85% were detected once. The ten largest clones take up about 9.4% of the sample.

Only one count was recorded for this clone. Its recognized antigen is unknown. It has no much larger one-base neighbor in the sample; base qualities were not kept. The collaborating institutions used their own protocols to collect whole blood in K2EDTA tubes. Collaborator samples were shipped for TCRbeta analysis as frozen whole blood, isolated PBMCs, or DNA extracted from either sample type. The sequence was obtained from an elderly woman with acute or convalescent COVID-19. Recombination connected TRBV28 to TRBJ1-6, with 10 central nucleotides matching TRBD1. The specimen sequenced was peripheral blood. The CDR3 protein: CASSFPLMGTGVSPLHF. In nucleotides, the sequence is TGTGCCAGCAGTTTCCCTCTGATGGGGACAGGGGTTTCACCCCTCCACTTT.